Listed below are T cell receptor beta chains from one sample, sequenced in a study of circulating and synovial CD4+ cells in juvenile arthritis. Clones were read by immunoSEQ multiplex PCR, and TCRdb kept only the in-frame ones, dropping some. The data show tens of thousands of clones, with about 95% seen just once and less than 0.2% held by the top ten. The specimen sequenced was CD4+ T cells from blood. These receptor sequences come from a human donor with juvenile idiopathic arthritis. Both conserved end residues are part of each CDR3. The D gene is left open where the match is weak. Clone size, where shown, is once, few, many, or a class for clones that have expanded.

D: TRBD1
V: TRBV6-6
size: once
J: TRBJ2-7
DNA: TGTGCCAGCGGGACAGGGAGCTCCTACGAGCAGTACTTC
CDR3: CASGTGSSYEQYF

D: TRBD2
V: TRBV30
size: NA
J: TRBJ2-5
DNA: TGTGCCTGGAGTAGACTAGCGGGAGAAGAGACCCAGTACTTC
CDR3: CAWSRLAGEETQYF

D: TRBD1
V: TRBV5-4
size: NA
J: TRBJ2-5
DNA: TGTGCCAGCAGCGTTAACAGGGGTGGAACGATTAGAGAGACCCAGTACTTC
CDR3: CASSVNRGGTIRETQYF

D: NA
V: TRBV9
size: NA
J: TRBJ1-1
DNA: TGTGCCAGCAGCGTCTCAGTGTACACTGAAGCTTTCTTT
CDR3: CASSVSVYTEAFF

D: TRBD1
V: TRBV7-9
size: NA
J: TRBJ2-7
DNA: TGTGCCAGCAGCTCCCACGGGCCAGGGGGACGCCCCTACGAGCAGTACTTC
CDR3: CASSSHGPGGRPYEQYF

D: TRBD2
V: TRBV11-2
size: NA
J: TRBJ2-3
DNA: TGTGCCAGCAGCTTAGTTGGGGGAGGGGTTAACACAGATACGCAGTATTTT
CDR3: CASSLVGGGVNTDTQYF

D: TRBD1
V: TRBV10-3
size: NA
J: TRBJ1-2
DNA: TGTGCCATCAGTTCCCCCGGGACAGGGGTGTATGGCTACACCTTC
CDR3: CAISSPGTGVYGYTF

D: TRBD1
V: TRBV30
size: NA
J: TRBJ1-4
DNA: TGTGCCTGGGATAGGACAGGGAGTGAAAAACTGTTTTTT
CDR3: CAWDRTGSEKLFF

D: NA
V: TRBV13
size: NA
J: TRBJ2-7
DNA: TGTGCCAGCAGTCCGAGTGGGACTTCCCACTCCTACGAGCAGTACTTC
CDR3: CASSPSGTSHSYEQYF

D: TRBD2
V: TRBV2
size: NA
J: TRBJ2-3
DNA: TGTGCCAGCACCCCCCGGACTAGCTACGGTACGCAGTATTTT
CDR3: CASTPRTSYGTQYF

D: NA
V: TRBV10-3
size: NA
J: TRBJ2-5
DNA: TGTGCCATCAGTGACTCACAGGGTTCAGAGACCCAGTACTTC
CDR3: CAISDSQGSETQYF

D: NA
V: TRBV7-3
size: NA
J: TRBJ2-6
DNA: TGTGCCAGCAAACTACCTGGGGCCAACGTCCTGACTTTC
CDR3: CASKLPGANVLTF

D: TRBD1
V: TRBV19
size: few
J: TRBJ2-6
DNA: TGTGCCAGTAGCACCGGGACAGGTCTCGGCGTCCTGACTTTC
CDR3: CASSTGTGLGVLTF

D: TRBD2
V: TRBV6-1
size: once
J: TRBJ2-2
DNA: TGTGCCAGCAGTGGGCTAGCGGAGAACACCGGGGAGCTGTTTTTT
CDR3: CASSGLAENTGELFF

D: NA
V: TRBV30
size: NA
J: TRBJ1-4
DNA: TGTGCCTGGAGTGCCAGGTATGGTGAAAAACTGTTTTTT
CDR3: CAWSARYGEKLFF

D: NA
V: TRBV27
size: NA
J: TRBJ1-2
DNA: TGTGCCAGCAGCCAGATGGGTGTGCGGGCCGAGCGGTGGACCTTC
CDR3: CASSQMGVRAERWTF

D: TRBD1
V: TRBV6-6
size: NA
J: TRBJ2-7
DNA: TGTGCCAGCAACCCGAGGGCGGGGACAGGGGCCTACGAGCAGTACTTC
CDR3: CASNPRAGTGAYEQYF

D: TRBD1
V: TRBV5-1
size: NA
J: TRBJ1-5
DNA: TGCGCCAGCAGCTTGGATATAACAGGGGATCAGCCCCAGCATTTT
CDR3: CASSLDITGDQPQHF

D: NA
V: TRBV28
size: NA
J: TRBJ2-7
DNA: TGTGCCAGCAGTTTATGGCACGGCTCCTACGAGCAGTACTTC
CDR3: CASSLWHGSYEQYF

D: NA
V: TRBV11-2
size: once
J: TRBJ2-5
DNA: TGTGCCAGCAGCTTAGTGTACGGCAGGATACAAGAGACCCAGTACTTC
CDR3: CASSLVYGRIQETQYF

D: NA
V: TRBV6-6
size: NA
J: TRBJ1-4
DNA: TGTGCCAGCAGTCCTCAATCTCCGGGTACCGCTGAAAAACTGTTTTTT
CDR3: CASSPQSPGTAEKLFF

D: NA
V: TRBV7-2
size: NA
J: TRBJ2-1
DNA: TGTGCCAGCAGCTTAGGGCCAGTTACCTACAATGAGCAGTTCTTC
CDR3: CASSLGPVTYNEQFF

D: TRBD2
V: TRBV11-3
size: NA
J: TRBJ2-7
DNA: TGTGCCAGCAGGGACCCGGGACTAACCTACGAGCAGTACTTC
CDR3: CASRDPGLTYEQYF

D: NA
V: TRBV2
size: NA
J: TRBJ2-1
DNA: TGTGCCAGCAGTGAAGACTTTTATATAGGGGGGACTACTTTCTATGAGCAGTTCTTC
CDR3: CASSEDFYIGGTTFYEQFF

D: NA
V: TRBV4-3
size: NA
J: TRBJ2-6
DNA: TGCGCCAGCAGCCGGGAGTTTGTGGGCCCGAGCGTCCTGACTTTC
CDR3: CASSREFVGPSVLTF

D: TRBD1
V: TRBV28
size: NA
J: TRBJ1-4
DNA: TGTGCCAGCACTCCAGGGGGAAATGAAAAACTGTTTTTT
CDR3: CASTPGGNEKLFF

D: TRBD2
V: TRBV9
size: NA
J: TRBJ2-5
DNA: TGTGCCAGCAGCGTAGGGCGGGAGTGGGAGACCCAGTACTTC
CDR3: CASSVGREWETQYF

D: NA
V: TRBV28
size: NA
J: TRBJ2-1
DNA: TGTGCCAGCAGTTTGTCAGGGCGTAGGGCCTACAATGAGCAGTTCTTC
CDR3: CASSLSGRRAYNEQFF

D: NA
V: TRBV9
size: NA
J: TRBJ1-6
DNA: TGTGCCAGCAGCGTAGATGGACAGTATAATTCACCCCTCCACTTT
CDR3: CASSVDGQYNSPLHF

D: TRBD1
V: TRBV19
size: NA
J: TRBJ1-1
DNA: TGTGCCAGTAGTAGGGACAGGGAGAACACTGAAGCTTTCTTT
CDR3: CASSRDRENTEAFF

D: NA
V: TRBV18
size: NA
J: TRBJ2-1
DNA: TGTGCCAGCTCACCGGTGACGCGGCTCTTCTACAATGAGCAGTTCTTC
CDR3: CASSPVTRLFYNEQFF

D: TRBD1
V: TRBV18
size: NA
J: TRBJ1-1
DNA: TGTGCCAGCTCACCACCGGGACAGCTGATTAACACTGAAGCTTTCTTT
CDR3: CASSPPGQLINTEAFF

D: NA
V: TRBV2
size: NA
J: TRBJ1-2
DNA: TGTGCCAGCAGTGAAAGGCAGGCCCGCTATGGCTACACCTTC
CDR3: CASSERQARYGYTF

D: TRBD2
V: TRBV19
size: NA
J: TRBJ2-2
DNA: TGTGCCAGTAGTATTATCGAGACTAGCCCCGGGGAGCTGTTTTTT
CDR3: CASSIIETSPGELFF

D: NA
V: TRBV9
size: NA
J: TRBJ1-1
DNA: TGTGCCAGCAGCGTATTAGGCCAGGGGTACACTGAAGCTTTCTTT
CDR3: CASSVLGQGYTEAFF

D: TRBD2
V: TRBV18
size: NA
J: TRBJ2-3
DNA: TGTGCCAGCTCAGCAGGGACTAGCGGTAGCACAGATACGCAGTATTTT
CDR3: CASSAGTSGSTDTQYF

D: TRBD2
V: TRBV9
size: NA
J: TRBJ2-3
DNA: TGTGCCAGCAGCGGCGGGGGGGATACGCAGTATTTT
CDR3: CASSGGGDTQYF

D: NA
V: TRBV7-2
size: NA
J: TRBJ1-1
DNA: TGTGCCAGCAGCTTGACGGGGAACACTGAAGCTTTCTTT
CDR3: CASSLTGNTEAFF

D: TRBD2
V: TRBV7-9
size: NA
J: TRBJ2-3
DNA: TGTGCCAGCAGTCCAGCGGGGGGGAGCACAGATACGCAGTATTTT
CDR3: CASSPAGGSTDTQYF

D: TRBD1
V: TRBV19
size: NA
J: TRBJ2-7
DNA: TGTGCCAGTAGTAGAAGGGACAGGGGTTTCTCCTACGAGCAGTACTTC
CDR3: CASSRRDRGFSYEQYF

D: TRBD1
V: TRBV5-6
size: NA
J: TRBJ1-2
DNA: TGTGCCAGCAGCTTACCGAGGGGGACAGGTGGCTACACCTTC
CDR3: CASSLPRGTGGYTF

D: NA
V: TRBV7-2
size: NA
J: TRBJ2-7
DNA: TGTGCCAGCAGCTTAGTCGGGGGTAGCTCCTACGAGCAGTACTTC
CDR3: CASSLVGGSSYEQYF

D: NA
V: TRBV12-5
size: NA
J: TRBJ2-1
DNA: TGTGCTAGTGGTTTGGGATTAGTGAATGAGCAGTTCTTC
CDR3: CASGLGLVNEQFF

D: TRBD2
V: TRBV11-3
size: NA
J: TRBJ2-1
DNA: TGTGCCAGCAGCCAAATAGCGGGAGGTAACAATGAGCAGTTCTTC
CDR3: CASSQIAGGNNEQFF

D: NA
V: TRBV6-1
size: NA
J: TRBJ2-2
DNA: TGTGCCAGCACCCGGGGTTCAGGACCCACCGGGGAGCTGTTTTTT
CDR3: CASTRGSGPTGELFF

D: NA
V: TRBV7-6
size: NA
J: TRBJ2-5
DNA: TGTGCCAGCAGCTTTGGGCCTCCGGAGACCCAGTACTTC
CDR3: CASSFGPPETQYF

D: NA
V: TRBV7-9
size: NA
J: TRBJ2-7
DNA: TGTGCCAGCAGCTTAGCTGGACAGTACGAGCAGTACTTC
CDR3: CASSLAGQYEQYF

D: NA
V: TRBV30
size: NA
J: TRBJ2-5
DNA: TGTGCCTGGAGTGTACGGGTCATGGAGACCCAGTACTTC
CDR3: CAWSVRVMETQYF

D: TRBD1
V: TRBV28
size: NA
J: TRBJ2-2
DNA: TGTGCCAGCAGTTCGACAGGGGTCACCGGGGAGCTGTTTTTT
CDR3: CASSSTGVTGELFF

D: NA
V: TRBV9
size: NA
J: TRBJ2-7
DNA: TGTGCCAGCAGCGTAGATCTTCGTGACGAGCAGTACTTC
CDR3: CASSVDLRDEQYF

D: NA
V: TRBV18
size: once
J: TRBJ2-1
DNA: TGTGCCAGCTCACCAAACACGGCAGGGTCGTACCTGGGTGAGCAGTTCTTC
CDR3: CASSPNTAGSYLGEQFF

D: NA
V: TRBV4-1
size: once
J: TRBJ2-2
DNA: TGCGCCAGCAGCCAACCGCGAACCGGGAGCACCCACGGGGAGCTGTTTTTT
CDR3: CASSQPRTGSTHGELFF

D: NA
V: TRBV7-9
size: NA
J: TRBJ2-3
DNA: TGTGCCAGCAGCCTTCGCGGAGGGAAATTTGCAGATACGCAGTATTTT
CDR3: CASSLRGGKFADTQYF

D: NA
V: TRBV5-4
size: few
J: TRBJ2-6
DNA: TGTGCCAGCAGCTCACAGTACTCTGGGGCCAACGTCCTGACTTTC
CDR3: CASSSQYSGANVLTF

D: TRBD2
V: TRBV29-1
size: NA
J: TRBJ2-1
DNA: TGCAGCGTACTAGCGGGAGATGTTGGGGATGAGCAGTTCTTC
CDR3: CSVLAGDVGDEQFF

D: NA
V: TRBV5-1
size: NA
J: TRBJ2-7
DNA: TGCGCCAGCAGGTCTGCCTACGAGCAGTACTTC
CDR3: CASRSAYEQYF

D: TRBD2
V: TRBV5-8
size: once
J: TRBJ2-3
DNA: TGTGCCAGCAGCACCCGTAGCGGGGGGGCCGGAGATACGCAGTATTTT
CDR3: CASSTRSGGAGDTQYF

D: NA
V: TRBV23-1
size: NA
J: TRBJ2-5
DNA: TGCGCCAGCAGTCAACCCCATGGAGAGGGGGATTATACGATCGGAGAGACCCAGTACTTC
CDR3: CASSQPHGEGDYTIGETQYF

D: NA
V: TRBV11-3
size: NA
J: TRBJ1-1
DNA: TGTGCCAGCAGCTCCGAGCCGAACACTGAAGCTTTCTTT
CDR3: CASSSEPNTEAFF